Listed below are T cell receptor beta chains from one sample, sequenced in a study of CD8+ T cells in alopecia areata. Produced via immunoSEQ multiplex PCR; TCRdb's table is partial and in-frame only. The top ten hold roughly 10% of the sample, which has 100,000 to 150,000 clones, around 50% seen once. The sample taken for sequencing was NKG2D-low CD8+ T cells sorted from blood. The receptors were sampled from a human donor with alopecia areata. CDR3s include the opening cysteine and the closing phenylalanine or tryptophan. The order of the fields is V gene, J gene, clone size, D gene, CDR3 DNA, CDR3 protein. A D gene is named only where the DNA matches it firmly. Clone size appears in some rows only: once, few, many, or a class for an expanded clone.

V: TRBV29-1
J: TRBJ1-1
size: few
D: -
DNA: TGCAGCGTTGATGGTCAGTATGAAGCTTTCTTT
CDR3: CSVDGQYEAFF

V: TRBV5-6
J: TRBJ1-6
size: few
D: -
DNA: TGTGCCAGCAGCGTAGGTACCCACTCACCCCTCCACTTT
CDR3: CASSVGTHSPLHF

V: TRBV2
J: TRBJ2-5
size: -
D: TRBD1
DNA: TGTGCCAGCAGTGCACCCGGGACAGGGATATCCATTGGCCAAGAGACCCAGTACTTC
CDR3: CASSAPGTGISIGQETQYF

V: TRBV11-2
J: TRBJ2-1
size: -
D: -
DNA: TGTGCCAGCAGCTTTGTTATGCTAGCCCCCAATGAGCAGTTCTTC
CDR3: CASSFVMLAPNEQFF

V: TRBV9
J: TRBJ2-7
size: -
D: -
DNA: TGTGCCAGCAGCCCTGCGACGGCCTACGAGCAGTACTTC
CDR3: CASSPATAYEQYF

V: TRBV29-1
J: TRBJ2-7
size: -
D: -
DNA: TGCAGCGTTGAAGTCAGGAACTACGAGCAGTACTTC
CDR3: CSVEVRNYEQYF

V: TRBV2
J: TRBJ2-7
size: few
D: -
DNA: TGTGCCAGCAACCCACGGACAGACTACGAGCAGTACTTC
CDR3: CASNPRTDYEQYF

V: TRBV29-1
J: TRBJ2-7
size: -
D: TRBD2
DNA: TGCAGCGTTGAAGGGGCAATACTAGCGGGAGGGCCTTCGGGCCCCTACGAGCAGTACTTC
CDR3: CSVEGAILAGGPSGPYEQYF

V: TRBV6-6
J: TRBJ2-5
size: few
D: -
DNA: TGTGCCAGCACCCGACACGAACAAGAGACCCAGTACTTC
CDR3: CASTRHEQETQYF

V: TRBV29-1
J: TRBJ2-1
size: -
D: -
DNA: TGCAGCGGGTGGTGGGATGAGCAGTTCTTC
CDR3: CSGWWDEQFF

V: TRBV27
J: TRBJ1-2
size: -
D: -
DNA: TGTGCCAGCAGTATGGCGACTAACTATGGCTACACCTTC
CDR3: CASSMATNYGYTF

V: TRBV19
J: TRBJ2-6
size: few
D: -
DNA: TGTGCCAGTAGTATTGCGGGGGCCAACGTCCTGACTTTC
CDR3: CASSIAGANVLTF

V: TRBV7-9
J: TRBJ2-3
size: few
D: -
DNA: TGTGCCAGCACCCACACCACATCGGTGGCGCAGTATTTT
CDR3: CASTHTTSVAQYF

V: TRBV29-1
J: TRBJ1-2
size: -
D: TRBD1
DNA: TGCAGCGTGCCGGGACAGGGGGATTACTATGGCTACACCTTC
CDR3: CSVPGQGDYYGYTF

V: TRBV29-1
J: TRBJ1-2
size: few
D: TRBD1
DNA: TGCAGCGTCCCCACCGACAGGGGTTCCTATGGCTACACCTTC
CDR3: CSVPTDRGSYGYTF

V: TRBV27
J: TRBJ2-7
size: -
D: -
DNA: TGTGCCAGCAGTCCCCGCCAATTAAACTACGAGCAGTACTTC
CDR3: CASSPRQLNYEQYF

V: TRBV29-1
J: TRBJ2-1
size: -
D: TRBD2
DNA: TGCAGCGTTGGGCCACGGGACTACCTGTACAATGAGCAGTTCTTC
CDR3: CSVGPRDYLYNEQFF